A selection of T cell receptor beta chains follows, all from one sample in a study of blood T cell repertoires in COVID-19. Measured with immunoSEQ multiplex PCR; TCRdb has only the in-frame clones, and not every one. Altogether just over 650,000 clones are present, 75% to 90% being singletons, with the ten largest covering about 0.24%. Sequenced material: peripheral blood. The receptors come from a woman aged 18 to 35 with acute or convalescent COVID-19. Both conserved end residues are part of each CDR3. D genes are given only for firm matches. Size is omitted from some rows. Given values are once, few, many or a class for expanded clones.

CDR3 DNA: TGTGCCAGCAGTCAAACAGGGTTTTCCCTCCACTTT
CDR3 protein: CASSQTGFSLHF
clone size: NA
V gene: TRBV13
J gene: TRBJ1-6
D gene: NA

CDR3 DNA: TGTGCCATCACCCAGGACAGGGACTATGGCTACACCTTC
CDR3 protein: CAITQDRDYGYTF
clone size: NA
V gene: TRBV10-3
J gene: TRBJ1-2
D gene: TRBD1

CDR3 DNA: TGTGCCAGCAGCTTAGGGGGGGACCTTGGAGCCCAGCATTTT
CDR3 protein: CASSLGGDLGAQHF
clone size: NA
V gene: TRBV7-9
J gene: TRBJ1-5
D gene: NA

CDR3 DNA: TGTGCCACCAGTGTGCAGGGCCGGCAGTTCTTC
CDR3 protein: CATSVQGRQFF
clone size: NA
V gene: TRBV24-1
J gene: TRBJ2-1
D gene: NA

CDR3 DNA: TGTGCCAGCATCGGAGGGATGACAACTAATGAAAAACTGTTTTTT
CDR3 protein: CASIGGMTTNEKLFF
clone size: NA
V gene: TRBV2
J gene: TRBJ1-4
D gene: NA

CDR3 DNA: TGTGCCAGCAGCAAATTTGGGGAGAAGACCCAGTACTTC
CDR3 protein: CASSKFGEKTQYF
clone size: NA
V gene: TRBV27
J gene: TRBJ2-5
D gene: NA

CDR3 DNA: TGTGCCAGCAGCCCCGACTGGAATGAGCAGTTCTTC
CDR3 protein: CASSPDWNEQFF
clone size: NA
V gene: TRBV7-2
J gene: TRBJ2-1
D gene: NA

CDR3 DNA: TGTGCCACCAGTGATTTGGGAAGGGGGACCCACAATGAGCAGTTCTTC
CDR3 protein: CATSDLGRGTHNEQFF
clone size: NA
V gene: TRBV24-1
J gene: TRBJ2-1
D gene: NA

CDR3 DNA: TGTGCCAGCAGTGAAGCGCCGGCAGGGAACACTGAAGCTTTCTTT
CDR3 protein: CASSEAPAGNTEAFF
clone size: NA
V gene: TRBV6-1
J gene: TRBJ1-1
D gene: NA

CDR3 DNA: TGTGCCAGCAGTTCAGGACAGGAAGTCTCCTACGAGCAGTACTTC
CDR3 protein: CASSSGQEVSYEQYF
clone size: NA
V gene: TRBV28
J gene: TRBJ2-7
D gene: TRBD1

CDR3 DNA: TGTGCCAGCAGCGTCCTAGCGGGGTCGGGTGAGCAGTACTTC
CDR3 protein: CASSVLAGSGEQYF
clone size: NA
V gene: TRBV9
J gene: TRBJ2-7
D gene: TRBD2

CDR3 DNA: TGTGCCAGCAGTTCCCGCACAGGGTTGGGGAGACCCCTCCACTTT
CDR3 protein: CASSSRTGLGRPLHF
clone size: few
V gene: TRBV6-5
J gene: TRBJ1-6
D gene: NA

CDR3 DNA: TGTGCCAGCAGTTTTGGGACAGGGGGCGCCCCGGGTGGCTACACCTTC
CDR3 protein: CASSFGTGGAPGGYTF
clone size: NA
V gene: TRBV6-2/TRBV6-3
J gene: TRBJ1-2
D gene: TRBD1

CDR3 DNA: TGTGCCAGCAGTGACCGACTAGCCGCCTACGAGCAGTACTTC
CDR3 protein: CASSDRLAAYEQYF
clone size: NA
V gene: TRBV6-1
J gene: TRBJ2-7
D gene: TRBD2

CDR3 DNA: TGTGCCAGTAAAAGACAGGGGAACGGAGAAAAACTGTTTTTT
CDR3 protein: CASKRQGNGEKLFF
clone size: NA
V gene: TRBV19
J gene: TRBJ1-4
D gene: TRBD1

CDR3 DNA: TGTGCCAGCAGTTATACCCGGGGGGCCTCGGTCTATGGCTACACCTTC
CDR3 protein: CASSYTRGASVYGYTF
clone size: once
V gene: TRBV6-5
J gene: TRBJ1-2
D gene: NA

CDR3 DNA: TGTGCCAGCAGCCTGGGGACAGCCACAGATACGCAGTATTTT
CDR3 protein: CASSLGTATDTQYF
clone size: NA
V gene: TRBV7-9
J gene: TRBJ2-3
D gene: TRBD1

CDR3 DNA: TGTGCCAGCGAACCCGACAGTTCCTCAGCCTACGAGCAGTACTTC
CDR3 protein: CASEPDSSSAYEQYF
clone size: NA
V gene: TRBV21-1
J gene: TRBJ2-7
D gene: NA

CDR3 DNA: TGTGCCAGCAGAAATACAGTAGATGGCTACACCTTC
CDR3 protein: CASRNTVDGYTF
clone size: NA
V gene: TRBV27
J gene: TRBJ1-2
D gene: NA

CDR3 DNA: TGTGCCAGCAGCACAACAGGGAGTAGCAATCAGCCCCAGCATTTT
CDR3 protein: CASSTTGSSNQPQHF
clone size: NA
V gene: TRBV9
J gene: TRBJ1-5
D gene: NA

CDR3 DNA: TGTGCCTGGAGTGCAGGGGGCCAAAATCAGCCCCAGCATTTT
CDR3 protein: CAWSAGGQNQPQHF
clone size: NA
V gene: TRBV30
J gene: TRBJ1-5
D gene: TRBD1

CDR3 DNA: TGTGCCAGCAGTTTTGGAGCCTCCTACGAGCAGTACTTC
CDR3 protein: CASSFGASYEQYF
clone size: NA
V gene: TRBV28
J gene: TRBJ2-7
D gene: NA

CDR3 DNA: TGCAGCGTTAGACAGGGTGGCTACACTGAAGCTTTCTTT
CDR3 protein: CSVRQGGYTEAFF
clone size: NA
V gene: TRBV29-1
J gene: TRBJ1-1
D gene: TRBD1

CDR3 DNA: TGCGCCAGCAGCTTGACGGGGGGATGGAACTATGGCTACACCTTC
CDR3 protein: CASSLTGGWNYGYTF
clone size: NA
V gene: TRBV5-1
J gene: TRBJ1-2
D gene: NA

CDR3 DNA: TGTGCCACCAGTGATTTGGGGCAGTTCAATGAGCAGTTCTTC
CDR3 protein: CATSDLGQFNEQFF
clone size: NA
V gene: TRBV24-1
J gene: TRBJ2-1
D gene: NA

CDR3 DNA: TGTGCCAGCAGCCAAGATTATTGGGACACGGAAGACTACGAGCAGTACTTC
CDR3 protein: CASSQDYWDTEDYEQYF
clone size: few
V gene: TRBV3-1/TRBV3-2
J gene: TRBJ2-7
D gene: NA

CDR3 DNA: TGTGCCAGCAGGCTCCTCGACACCCACTACGAGCAGTACTTC
CDR3 protein: CASRLLDTHYEQYF
clone size: NA
V gene: TRBV4-2
J gene: TRBJ2-7
D gene: NA

CDR3 DNA: TGTGCCAGCAGCCAAGATCTCGGGGGGCATACTGGAAACACCATATATTTT
CDR3 protein: CASSQDLGGHTGNTIYF
clone size: NA
V gene: TRBV3-1/TRBV3-2
J gene: TRBJ1-3
D gene: NA

CDR3 DNA: TGTGCCTGGAGTCGGCGGTGGGGCACAGATACGCAGTATTTT
CDR3 protein: CAWSRRWGTDTQYF
clone size: NA
V gene: TRBV30
J gene: TRBJ2-3
D gene: NA

CDR3 DNA: TGCGCCAGCAGCTGGGGGGACAGGGGGTTTTCCTACGAGCAGTACTTC
CDR3 protein: CASSWGDRGFSYEQYF
clone size: NA
V gene: TRBV5-1
J gene: TRBJ2-7
D gene: TRBD1

CDR3 DNA: TGTGCCAGCAGGGCCCAGGGGGGATCTAATGAAAAACTGTTTTTT
CDR3 protein: CASRAQGGSNEKLFF
clone size: NA
V gene: TRBV2
J gene: TRBJ1-4
D gene: TRBD1

CDR3 DNA: TGTGCCAGCTCACCAGGGACAGGGGGTTTTGAAGCTTTCTTT
CDR3 protein: CASSPGTGGFEAFF
clone size: NA
V gene: TRBV18
J gene: TRBJ1-1
D gene: TRBD1

CDR3 DNA: TGTGCCAGCAGGGGAACTAGCGGGACTACTACCGGGGAGCTGTTTTTT
CDR3 protein: CASRGTSGTTTGELFF
clone size: NA
V gene: TRBV4-2
J gene: TRBJ2-2
D gene: TRBD2

CDR3 DNA: TGCGCCAGCAGCTCAGGAGGGTCCTACGAGCAGTACTTC
CDR3 protein: CASSSGGSYEQYF
clone size: NA
V gene: TRBV5-1
J gene: TRBJ2-7
D gene: NA

CDR3 DNA: TGTGCCAGCAGTCGAGGGACAGGGGGCTTTAGGTACGAGCAGTACTTC
CDR3 protein: CASSRGTGGFRYEQYF
clone size: NA
V gene: TRBV27
J gene: TRBJ2-7
D gene: TRBD1

CDR3 DNA: TGCAGCGTCGCCGGGACAGGGTTCGGGGAGCTGTTTTTT
CDR3 protein: CSVAGTGFGELFF
clone size: NA
V gene: TRBV29-1
J gene: TRBJ2-2
D gene: TRBD1

CDR3 DNA: TGCGCCAGCAGCTTAAACAGGGAAGTTGAAAAACTGTTTTTT
CDR3 protein: CASSLNREVEKLFF
clone size: NA
V gene: TRBV5-1
J gene: TRBJ1-4
D gene: NA

CDR3 DNA: TGTGCCAGCAGCTTCGCCGGAGTCCCCACCGGGGAGCTGTTTTTT
CDR3 protein: CASSFAGVPTGELFF
clone size: NA
V gene: TRBV5-5
J gene: TRBJ2-2
D gene: NA

CDR3 DNA: TGTGCCAGCAGTTACAGGCAGGGGGCCTACGAGCAGTACTTC
CDR3 protein: CASSYRQGAYEQYF
clone size: NA
V gene: TRBV27
J gene: TRBJ2-7
D gene: TRBD1

CDR3 DNA: TGTGCCAGCTCACCCCCAGGAGGGGTCGCGGGCAATCAGCCCCAGCATTTT
CDR3 protein: CASSPPGGVAGNQPQHF
clone size: NA
V gene: TRBV18
J gene: TRBJ1-5
D gene: NA

CDR3 DNA: TGTGCCAGCAGCCTACAGGGGATTGGAAACACCATATATTTT
CDR3 protein: CASSLQGIGNTIYF
clone size: NA
V gene: TRBV7-2
J gene: TRBJ1-3
D gene: TRBD1

CDR3 DNA: TGTGCCACTGAATTGGGGGACTGGGCTTTCTTT
CDR3 protein: CATELGDWAFF
clone size: once
V gene: TRBV6-5
J gene: TRBJ1-1
D gene: NA

CDR3 DNA: TGTGCCAGCAGCCAAGAAGGTCGGGGATCAGATACGCAGTATTTT
CDR3 protein: CASSQEGRGSDTQYF
clone size: NA
V gene: TRBV3-1/TRBV3-2
J gene: TRBJ2-3
D gene: NA

CDR3 DNA: TGTGCCAGCAGACGGGGGTTGGCTAATGAAAAACTGTTTTTT
CDR3 protein: CASRRGLANEKLFF
clone size: NA
V gene: TRBV11-2
J gene: TRBJ1-4
D gene: NA

CDR3 DNA: TGTGCCAGCAGCTTTCCGCGACTAGCGACCCAAGAGACCCAGTACTTC
CDR3 protein: CASSFPRLATQETQYF
clone size: NA
V gene: TRBV7-9
J gene: TRBJ2-5
D gene: TRBD2

CDR3 DNA: TGTGCCAGCAGCGAGACAGGGTTGAACACTGAAGCTTTCTTT
CDR3 protein: CASSETGLNTEAFF
clone size: once
V gene: TRBV9
J gene: TRBJ1-1
D gene: TRBD1

CDR3 DNA: TGTGCCAGCAGCCCAGACAGGGGCTATGGCTACACCTTC
CDR3 protein: CASSPDRGYGYTF
clone size: NA
V gene: TRBV7-9
J gene: TRBJ1-2
D gene: TRBD1

CDR3 DNA: TGTGCCTGGAGTGTACAGGGGATGGGGGCCCAGCATTTT
CDR3 protein: CAWSVQGMGAQHF
clone size: NA
V gene: TRBV30
J gene: TRBJ1-5
D gene: TRBD1